This entry lists 16 T cell receptor beta chains sequenced from one sample in a study of shared clonotypes between healthy human individuals (dated by TCRdb to 2018 to 2021). Preparation of the library involved the immunoSEQ multiplex PCR assay. TCRdb holds this immuneACCESS table with in-frame rearrangements only. Some clones are missing; in checked studies, unresolved V genes explain under half, and the rest has no known cause. For this sample there are some 2,500,000 clones; roughly 93% appear just once. The ten top clones hold more than 0.35% of the sample. Sequencing was done on a sample of naive CD4+ T cells from PBMCs. Taken with the paper, the label for cell subset or site translates to: CD45RA+ positively selected. The receptors here all came from a man between 18 and 35 years old in good health. Some clones in this sample may be carry-over from other donors' samples.

The chain links TRBV29-1 to TRBJ2-1; 10 bases are shared with TRBD2. V trimming: 4 bases; J trimming: 4 bases; junction bases outside the gene matches: 7. The germline gives CDR1 SQVTM, CDR2 ANQGSEA. The CDR3 length is 15 residues. The CDR3: CSVADGLAEYNEQFF. The CDR3 DNA sequence: TGCAGCGTTGCGGATGGACTAGCGGAGTACAATGAGCAGTTCTTC.

The chain carries TRBV5-5 and TRBJ1-1, with D unresolved. Per germline, CDR1 SGHKS and CDR2 YYEKEE (reference sequence). V was shortened by 2 bases and J by 6 bases, with 11 bases between the two germline ends. This CDR3 is built from 13 residues. CDR3 sequence (DNA): TGTGCCAGCAGCTTATCTCCGGGCGCTGAAGCTTTCTTT. Translation: CASSLSPGAEAFF.

Points on this clone: The sample carries other DNA sequences with the same CDR3. The chain couples TRBV5-6 to TRBJ2-1; no reliable D call. Germline assignment: CDR1 SGHDT and CDR2 YYEEEE. V was clipped by 2 bases and J by 7 bases, with 4 bases between them. The CDR3 covers 11 residues. CDR3 sequence (DNA): TGTGCCAGCAGCTTTTTTAATGAGCAGTTCTTC. It translates to CASSFFNEQFF.

Comment on this clone: The sample contains more than one DNA sequence encoding this CDR3. This rearrangement joins TRBV28 to TRBJ1-1; D gene uncertain. The CDR3 consists of 11 residues. The V end lost 7 bases, the J end lost 0 bases, and 3 bases lay between the germline ends. Germline V CDR1 and CDR2: MDHEN, SYDVKM. CDR3 in amino acids: CASTMNTEAFF. The CDR3 nucleotides are TGTGCCAGCACAATGAACACTGAAGCTTTCTTT. The complete variable domain, with remaining parts taken from reference TRBV28 and TRBJ1-1, reads DVKVTQSSRYLVKRTGEKVFLECVQDMDHENMFWYRQDPGLGLRLIYFSYDVKMKEKGDIPEGYSVSREKKERFSLILESASTNQTSMYLCASTMNTEAFFGQGTRLTVV.

CDR3 coding DNA: TGTGCCAGCTCACCACTAACAGCCAGGGGGTCCTCTGGGGCCAACGTCCTGACTTTC. Amino acid sequence: CASSPLTARGSSGANVLTF. The chain couples TRBV18 to TRBJ2-6; TRBD1 agrees at 7 bases. CDR3 length: 19 residues. CDR1 and CDR2 from the germline V gene are KGHSH and LQKENI. Trimming took 1 base from V and 0 from J; bases not matched to a gene: 9.

This CDR3 reads CASSLRSHQDTQYF. CDR3 bases: TGTGCCAGCAGCTTGCGGAGCCACCAAGATACGCAGTATTTT. The V and J genes are TRBV5-4 and TRBJ2-3, with no clear D. CDR3 length: 14 residues. The germline CDR1 and CDR2 sequences are SGHNT and YYREEE (reference sequence). The V end was cut by 1 base, the J end by 5 bases, with 11 bases between.

V and J are TRBV6-1 and TRBJ1-1; D not resolved. Germline V gene sequence: CDR1 MNHNS, CDR2 SASEGT. This CDR3 spans 13 amino acids. Trimming removed 11 bases from V and 1 base from J, with 14 bases in between. The CDR3 is CAGRRWKNTEAFF. In DNA, the CDR3 is TGTGCCGGCCGGCGTTGGAAGAACACTGAAGCTTTCTTT.

Comment on this clone: The sample contains more than one DNA sequence encoding this CDR3. The chain combines TRBV5-4 with TRBJ1-1, with D unresolved. V dropped 4 bases and J dropped 5 bases, with 9 bases sitting between them. This CDR3 is built from 12 residues. Germline V gives CDR1 SGHNT, CDR2 YYREEE (reference sequence). Here the CDR3 DNA reads TGTGCCAGCAGCCTCGTGGGGACTGAAGCTTTCTTT. Its translation is CASSLVGTEAFF.

This chain links TRBV5-1 with TRBJ2-5, with D perhaps matching TRBD2 (5 bases). Per the germline V gene, CDR1 is SGHRS and CDR2 is YFSETQ. CDR3 length: 16 residues. Trimming left V 1 base short and J 1 base short, with 14 bases between. CDR3 nucleotide sequence: TGCGCCAGCAGCTTGCGGAGGATACAGCCCCAAGAGACCCAGTACTTC. Translated, it gives CASSLRRIQPQETQYF.

In this sample, this clone turned up once. J is TRBJ1-2 and V is TRBV9; 7 positions match TRBD1. Germline lookup yields CDR1 SGDLS and CDR2 YYNGEE. The CDR3 is made up of 12 amino acids. The junction had 4 bases not matched to a gene; V was cut back by 7 bases and J by 4 bases. The DNA of the CDR3 is TGTGCCAGCGGCAGGGACAGCTATGGCTACACCTTC. It is translated as CASGRDSYGYTF.

The rearrangement links TRBV9 to TRBJ1-1; TRBD1 matches at 7 bases. Unmatched junction bases numbered 6, after V lost 4 bases and J lost 3 bases. The CDR3 is 14 residues long. From germline, CDR1 is SGDLS and CDR2 YYNGEE. The CDR3 loop reads CASSKTGDHTEAFF. Written as DNA, the CDR3 is TGTGCCAGCAGCAAAACAGGGGATCACACTGAAGCTTTCTTT. The variable domain in full, with the rest retrieved from reference TRBV9 and TRBJ1-1, is DSGVTQTPKHLITATGQRVTLRCSPRSGDLSVYWYQQSLDQGLQFLIQYYNGEERAKGNILERFSAQQFPDLHSELNLSSLELGDSALYFCASSKTGDHTEAFFGQGTRLTVV.

In its sample, this clone was seen a few times. This chain links TRBV7-3 with TRBJ2-1, with TRBD2 matching 10 bases. CDR1 is SGHTA and CDR2 is FQGTGA in the germline V gene. J was trimmed by 7 bases and V by 2 bases; bases with no gene match: 8. The CDR3 consists of 16 residues. The CDR3 sequence: CASSLYLAGADNEQFF. Here the CDR3 DNA reads TGTGCCAGCAGCTTATATCTAGCGGGAGCGGATAATGAGCAGTTCTTC.

The rearrangement uses TRBV15 and TRBJ1-5; 11 bases agree with TRBD1. The CDR3 covers 16 residues. Trimming removed 4 bases from V and 4 bases from J; junction bases left unmatched: 6. Germline V gene lookup returns CDR1 LNHNV and CDR2 YYDKDF (reference sequence). CDR3 DNA: TGTGCCACCAGCAAGGACAGGGGGCGACGGAATCAGCCCCAGCATTTT. Translating it yields CATSKDRGRRNQPQHF.

V gene TRBV7-2 combines with J gene TRBJ2-7; D is uncertain. Between the trimmed V and J ends, which lost 1 base and 6 bases, there was a span of 25 bases. This CDR3 region has 18 residues. In germline, CDR1 is SGHTA, CDR2 FQGNSA. For the CDR3, the DNA is TGTGCCAGCAGCTTAGTTGGGTACTGGCGCGAGTTTAATCGCGAGCAGTACTTC. Its translation: CASSLVGYWREFNREQYF.

This chain connects TRBV2 to TRBJ1-5, with D tentatively TRBD1 (5 bases). This CDR3 has 15 residues. Germline V gene lookup returns CDR1 SNHLY and CDR2 FYNNEI. V gave up 3 bases and J gave up 1 base, with 10 bases separating them. CDR3 nucleotide sequence: TGTGCCAGCAGTGACGGGGGTAAAAGCAATCAGCCCCAGCATTTT. Its protein product is CASSDGGKSNQPQHF.

Of note for this clone: Within the sample, other DNA sequences also encode this same CDR3. The chain has TRBV5-1 and TRBJ2-2; D call uncertain. V dropped 0 bases and J dropped 0 bases, with 3 bases sitting between them. Per germline, CDR1 SGHRS and CDR2 YFSETQ. The CDR3 length is 14 residues. CDR3 bases: TGCGCCAGCAGCTTGGCATCGAACACCGGGGAGCTGTTTTTT. It codes for CASSLASNTGELFF.